This paragraph reports one T cell receptor (beta chain). Its antigen is currently unknown. This sample is part of a study of shared clonotypes between healthy human individuals. Study background: The donors, a couple of women and a few men, were aged 18 to 49. The plates for each donor numbered three CD4 naive, three CD4 memory, two CD8 naive and one CD8 memory.

Positive CCR7 selection of CD45RO-negative cells yielded the naive CD8 cells, and terminally differentiated effector memory CD45RA+ cells were excluded. Germline V gene sequence: CDR1 SQVTM, CDR2 ANQGSEA. The CDR3 consists of 12 residues. Between the trimmed V and J ends, which lost 5 bases and 5 bases, there was a span of 11 bases. Findings and caveats of the study: Naive subsets typically showed greater estimated richness than memory subsets. A few donors had roughly 5% of their naive CD4 clonotypes in common.

Only in-frame clones appear in the TCRdb table, and some are missing; sequencing was by immunoSEQ multiplex PCR. Here the sample spans some 2,100,000 clones, under 95% being singletons. The chain uses TRBV29-1 and TRBJ2-3; D gene uncertain. Sequences were obtained from naive CD8+ T cells from PBMCs. The TCR comes from a young man in good health. Some clones in this sample may be carry-over from other donors' samples. The CDR3 nucleotides are TGCAGCGTTTTCGCTGAGAGAGATACGCAGTATTTT. It translates to CSVFAERDTQYF.